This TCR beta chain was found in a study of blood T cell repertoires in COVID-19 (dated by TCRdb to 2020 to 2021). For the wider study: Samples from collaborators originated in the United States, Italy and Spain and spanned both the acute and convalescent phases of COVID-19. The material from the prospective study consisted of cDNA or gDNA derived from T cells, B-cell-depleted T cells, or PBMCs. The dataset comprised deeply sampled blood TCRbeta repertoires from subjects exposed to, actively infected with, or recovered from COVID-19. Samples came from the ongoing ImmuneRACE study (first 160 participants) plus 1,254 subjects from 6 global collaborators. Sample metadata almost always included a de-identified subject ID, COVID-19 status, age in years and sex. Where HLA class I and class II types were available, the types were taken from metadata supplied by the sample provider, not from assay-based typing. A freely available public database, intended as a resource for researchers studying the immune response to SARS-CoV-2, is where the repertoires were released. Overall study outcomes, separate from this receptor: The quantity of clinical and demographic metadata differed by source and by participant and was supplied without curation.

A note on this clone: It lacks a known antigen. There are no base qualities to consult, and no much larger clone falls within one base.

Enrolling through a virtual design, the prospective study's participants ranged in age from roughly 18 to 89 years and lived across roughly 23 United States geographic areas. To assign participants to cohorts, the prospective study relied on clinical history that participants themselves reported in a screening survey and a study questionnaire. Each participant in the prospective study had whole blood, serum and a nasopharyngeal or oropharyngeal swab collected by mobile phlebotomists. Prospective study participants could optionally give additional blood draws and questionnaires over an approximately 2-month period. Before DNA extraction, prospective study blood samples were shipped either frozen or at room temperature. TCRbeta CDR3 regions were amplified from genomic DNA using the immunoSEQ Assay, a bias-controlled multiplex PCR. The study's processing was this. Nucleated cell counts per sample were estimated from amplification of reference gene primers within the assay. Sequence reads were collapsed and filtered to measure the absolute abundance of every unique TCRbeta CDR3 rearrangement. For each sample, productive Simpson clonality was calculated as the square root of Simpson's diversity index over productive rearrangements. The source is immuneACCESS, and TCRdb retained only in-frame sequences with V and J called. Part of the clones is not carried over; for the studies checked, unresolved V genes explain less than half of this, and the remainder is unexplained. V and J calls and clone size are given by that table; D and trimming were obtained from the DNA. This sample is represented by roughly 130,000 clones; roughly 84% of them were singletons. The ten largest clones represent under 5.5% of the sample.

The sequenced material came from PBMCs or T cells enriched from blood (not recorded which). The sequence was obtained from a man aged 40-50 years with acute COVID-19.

The DNA sequence reads TGTGCCAGCAGTTACTCGAAATCGTCAGGGGGCTACGAGCAGTACTTC. Its translation reads: CASSYSKSSGGYEQYF. The rearranged chain carries TRBV6-6 and TRBJ2-7, with 7 bases matching TRBD1. Ends trimmed: V by 0 bases, J by 3 bases; bases unmatched to a gene: 8. As encoded in the germline V gene (reference sequence), CDR1 is MNHNY while CDR2 is SVGAGI. From its cysteine to its phenylalanine, the CDR3 spans 16 amino acids. Here the CDR3 DNA is all that survives: 48 bases in frame from base 1.